The entry below describes one T cell receptor (beta chain). In this sample, this clone turned up once. It has no known antigen specificity. Qualities for individual bases were not recorded, and no much larger clone is one base off. CDR1 and CDR2, looked up from the germline V gene, are LGHNA and YNFKEQ. The cysteine opens and the phenylalanine closes a CDR3 of 17 amino acids. The kept DNA is CDR3 alone, 51 bases in frame from the first base. The V and J ends are trimmed by 3 bases and 1 base, leaving 17 bases between them. The source of the sample is a study of shared clonotypes between healthy human individuals (dated by TCRdb to the early 2020s). About the study as a whole: The cohort comprised two women and a few men aged 18 to 49 years. For each donor, CD4 naive and CD4 memory were each run on three plates, CD8 naive on two plates, and CD8 memory on one plate. To estimate repertoire size and how much clonotype sharing occurs between individuals, the study deeply sequenced the blood TCR repertoires of roughly 5 healthy adults. Each donor's leukapheresis produced roughly between about 0.8 and 8.9 billion PBMCs. To increase sequencing depth and limit assay-specific biases, different laboratories used diverse techniques to prepare libraries and sequence TCR repertoires. Overall study outcomes, separate from this receptor: Higher generation probabilities were observed for clonotypes shared by all four sorted-subset donors than for non-shared clonotypes. Because the study included only a small number of donors, the genetic and exposure-history diversity represented was limited. Naive subsets generally had larger estimated clonotype richness than memory subsets. When several donors were compared, the shared fraction of clonotypes was about 5% for naive CD4, roughly 3.3% for naive CD8, 2.3% for memory CD4, and 0.35% to 0.5% for memory CD8. Based on pairwise subsampling, the degree of clonotype sharing among donors was expected to be affected by sequencing depth. Sampling was restricted to blood, and TCR repertoires in tissue are likely to differ from TCR repertoires in blood. Rarefaction of sorted-subset datasets indicated incomplete sequencing despite the large sequencing depth.

Using the deep immunoSEQ assay, TCR CDR3 regions were amplified from genomic DNA by multiplex PCR. Extracted genomic DNA from each cell subset was spread evenly across all wells of several immunoSEQ 96-well plates, with each plate serving as a replicate. For sorted subsets, around 200 ng genomic DNA, equal to 25,000 to 35,000 T cell genomes, was loaded into each replicate PCR. Purified libraries were measured with a Qubit 3.0 fluorometer, size-checked on a Bioanalyzer 2100, and measured again with the KAPA Library Quantification kit. A separate single-read 150-cycle Illumina NextSeq 550 flow cell was used to sequence each immunoSEQ 96-well plate. As for the original processing: Because the immunoSEQ output included only junctional sequences and no quality scores, the filtering could not be the same as the filtering used for full-length reads. To assign V/J genes and CDR3, sequences were annotated using PyIR, a Python wrapper for IgBLAST v1.9, with IMGT germline references. Any read was removed if the V/J assignment was weak (E-value above 1e-6), the CDR3 was missing, or the read contained stop codons, out-of-frame junctions, or ambiguous translated residues. A V3J clonotype was defined by an identical inferred V gene, J gene, and CDR3 amino acid sequence. The percentage overlap between two repertoires was calculated by dividing the number of shared unique clonotypes by the size of the smaller repertoire. Richness of each repertoire was evaluated using RTK rarefaction, the Chao1 estimator, and Recon v2.1 estimates of unobserved clonotypes. For all TCRbeta clonotypes obtained by the gDNA method from several donors, generation probabilities were computed with OLGA. TCRdb mirrors the immuneACCESS table, restricted to in-frame sequences. Some clones are absent from its copies; in checked studies, under half trace to an unresolved V gene, and the reason for the others is unknown. Clonal size and the V and J genes are those of that table, whereas D and trimming came from the DNA. This sample gives 2 million to 2.5 million clones in total; less than 95% of them show up just once. The ten largest clones capture around 0.38% of the sample.

The donors were healthy, HIV-negative adults who had no recently reported acute infections or vaccinations. All donors were Caucasian adults living in Nashville, Tennessee, USA. CD4+ T cells were enriched by magnetic negative selection; naive cells were then positively selected on CD45RA, and the negative fraction formed the memory subset. After blood collection by leukapheresis, PBMCs were isolated using Ficoll-Histopaque density gradient centrifugation and then cryopreserved in the vapor phase of liquid nitrogen. Analytical flow cytometry was used to check the purity and quantity of every magnetically sorted T cell population. From each sorted fraction, genomic DNA was isolated and quantified by UV absorbance on a Nanodrop 2000c.

The rearranged chain carries TRBV4-2 and TRBJ2-3, with the D call tentatively TRBD1 or TRBD2, each fitting 5 bases. Specimen: naive CD4+ T cells from PBMCs. The intended sense of this specimen's cell subset or site label: CD45RA+ positively selected. The receptor was isolated from a man between 18 and 29 years old in good health. Some clones in this sample may be carry-over from other donors' samples. The encoded CDR3 is CASSQDGRDGGTDTQYF. Here is the DNA: TGTGCCAGCAGCCAGGACGGCCGGGACGGAGGCACAGATACGCAGTATTTT.